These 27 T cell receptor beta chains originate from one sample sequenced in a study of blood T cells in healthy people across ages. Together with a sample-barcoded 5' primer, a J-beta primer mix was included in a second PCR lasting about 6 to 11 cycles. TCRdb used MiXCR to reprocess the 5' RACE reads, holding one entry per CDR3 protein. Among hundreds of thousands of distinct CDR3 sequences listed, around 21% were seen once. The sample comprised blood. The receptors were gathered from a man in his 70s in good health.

The CDR3 here is CASSSMGRADTQYF. For the CDR3, the DNA is TGTGCCAGCAGCTCCATGGGCCGGGCAGATACGCAGTATTTT. This chain joins TRBV7-2 and TRBJ2-3; D is unclear. Germline V gene data show CDR1 as SGHTA and CDR2 as FQGNSA. CDR3 length equals 14 residues. V was clipped by 4 bases and J by 4 bases, with 12 bases between them.

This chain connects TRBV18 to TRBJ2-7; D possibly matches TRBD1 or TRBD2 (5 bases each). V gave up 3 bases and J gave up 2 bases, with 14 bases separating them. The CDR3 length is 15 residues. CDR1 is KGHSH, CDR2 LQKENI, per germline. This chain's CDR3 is CASSPAGTDPYEQYF. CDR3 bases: TGTGCCAGCTCACCGGCAGGGACGGATCCCTACGAGCAGTACTTC.

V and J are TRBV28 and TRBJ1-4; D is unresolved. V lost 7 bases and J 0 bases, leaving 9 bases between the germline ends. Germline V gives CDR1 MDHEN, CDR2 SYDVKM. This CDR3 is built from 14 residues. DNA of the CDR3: TGTGCCAGCATGCGAACTGCAACTAATGAAAAACTGTTTTTT. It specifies CASMRTATNEKLFF.

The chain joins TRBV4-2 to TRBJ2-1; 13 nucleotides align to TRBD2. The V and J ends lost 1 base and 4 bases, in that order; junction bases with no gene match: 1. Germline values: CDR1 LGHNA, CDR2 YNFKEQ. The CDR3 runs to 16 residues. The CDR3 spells CASSQAGLAGYNEQFF. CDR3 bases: TGTGCCAGCAGCCAAGCGGGACTAGCGGGGTACAATGAGCAGTTCTTC.

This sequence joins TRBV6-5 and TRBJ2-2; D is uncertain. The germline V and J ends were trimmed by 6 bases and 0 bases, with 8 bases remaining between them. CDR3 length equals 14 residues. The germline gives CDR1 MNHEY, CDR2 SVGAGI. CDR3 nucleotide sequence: TGTGCCAGCAGCTTCGGACCGAACACCGGGGAGCTGTTTTTT. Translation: CASSFGPNTGELFF.

The CDR3 protein is CASSVDRGSPLEQYF. The CDR3 DNA is TGTGCCAGCAGCGTGGACAGGGGCTCCCCCCTCGAGCAGTACTTC. This chain connects TRBV5-6 to TRBJ2-1; TRBD1 agrees at 9 bases. The J call may be in error: the DNA end matches TRBJ2-7 better. The length of the CDR3 is 15 residues. Germline V CDR1 and CDR2: SGHDT, YYEEEE.

The CDR3 region is CASSPIAGGRTGELFF. CDR3 DNA: TGTGCCAGCAGCCCCATCGCAGGGGGCCGCACCGGGGAGCTGTTTTTT. The J gene is TRBJ2-2, the V gene TRBV7-9; TRBD1 matches at 8 bases. V lost 5 bases to trimming and J lost 4 bases; unmatched junction nucleotides: 9. The CDR3 sequence is 16 residues long. Germline V lookup: CDR1 SEHNR, CDR2 FQNEAQ (reference sequence).

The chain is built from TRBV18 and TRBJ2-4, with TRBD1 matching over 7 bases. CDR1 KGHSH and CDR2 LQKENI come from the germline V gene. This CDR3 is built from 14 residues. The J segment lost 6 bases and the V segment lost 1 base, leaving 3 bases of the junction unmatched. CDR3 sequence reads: CASSPRQGVNIQYF. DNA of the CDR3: TGTGCCAGCTCACCACGACAGGGTGTAAACATTCAGTACTTC.

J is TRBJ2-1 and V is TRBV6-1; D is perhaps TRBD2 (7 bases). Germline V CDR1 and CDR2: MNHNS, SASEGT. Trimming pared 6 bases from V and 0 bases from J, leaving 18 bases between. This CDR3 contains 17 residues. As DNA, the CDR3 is TGTGCCAGCAGCCGTATAGGGGGACTAAGCTCCTACAATGAGCAGTTCTTC. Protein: CASSRIGGLSSYNEQFF.

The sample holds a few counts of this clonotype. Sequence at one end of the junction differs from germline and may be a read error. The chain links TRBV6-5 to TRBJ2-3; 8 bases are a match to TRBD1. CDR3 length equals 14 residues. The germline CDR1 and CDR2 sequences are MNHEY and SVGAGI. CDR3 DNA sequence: TGTGCCAGCAGGGACGACAGGGGCACCGATACGCAGTATTTT. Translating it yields CASRDDRGTDTQYF.

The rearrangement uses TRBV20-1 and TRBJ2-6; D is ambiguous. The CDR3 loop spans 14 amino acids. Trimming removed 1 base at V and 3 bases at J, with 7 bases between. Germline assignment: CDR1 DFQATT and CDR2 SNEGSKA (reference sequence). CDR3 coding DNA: TGCAGTGCTAGAGCCCTAGATGGGGCCAACGTCCTGACTTTC. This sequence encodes CSARALDGANVLTF.

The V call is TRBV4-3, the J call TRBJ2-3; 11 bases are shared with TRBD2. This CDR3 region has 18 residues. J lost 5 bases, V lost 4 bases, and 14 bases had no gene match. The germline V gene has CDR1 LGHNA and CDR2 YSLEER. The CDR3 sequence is CASSREGIAGGPEDTQYF. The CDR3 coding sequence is TGCGCCAGCAGCCGAGAGGGGATAGCGGGAGGGCCCGAAGATACGCAGTATTTT.

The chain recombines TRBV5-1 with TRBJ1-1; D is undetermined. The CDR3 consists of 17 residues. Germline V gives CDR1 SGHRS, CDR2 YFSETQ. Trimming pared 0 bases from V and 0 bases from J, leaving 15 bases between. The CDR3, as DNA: TGCGCCAGCAGCTTGGAGGTCTCTAAACGGGTGAACACTGAAGCTTTCTTT. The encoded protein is CASSLEVSKRVNTEAFF.

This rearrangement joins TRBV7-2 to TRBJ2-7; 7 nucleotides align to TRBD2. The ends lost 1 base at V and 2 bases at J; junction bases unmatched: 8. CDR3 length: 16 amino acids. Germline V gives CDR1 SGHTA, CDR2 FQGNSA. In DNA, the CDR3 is TGTGCCAGCAGCTTAGAACCGGGACTACCTACCTACGAGCAGTACTTC. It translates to CASSLEPGLPTYEQYF.

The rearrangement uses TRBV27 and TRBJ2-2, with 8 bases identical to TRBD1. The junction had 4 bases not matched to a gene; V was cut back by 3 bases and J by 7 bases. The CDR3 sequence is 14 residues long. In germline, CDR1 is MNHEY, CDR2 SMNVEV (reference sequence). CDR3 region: CASSFLTGGGELFF. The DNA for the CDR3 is TGTGCCAGCAGTTTCCTAACAGGGGGCGGGGAGCTGTTTTTT.

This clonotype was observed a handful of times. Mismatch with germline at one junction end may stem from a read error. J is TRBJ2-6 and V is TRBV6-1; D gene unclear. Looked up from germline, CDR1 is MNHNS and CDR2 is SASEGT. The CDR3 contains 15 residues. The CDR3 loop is CASSEQISGANVLTF. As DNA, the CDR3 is TGTGCTAGCAGTGAACAAATCTCTGGGGCCAACGTCCTGACTTTC.

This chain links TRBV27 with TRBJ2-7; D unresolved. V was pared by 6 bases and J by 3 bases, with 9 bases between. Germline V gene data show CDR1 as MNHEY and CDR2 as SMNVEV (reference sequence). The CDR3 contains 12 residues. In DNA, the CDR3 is TGTGCCAGCAGCGACCGATTCTACGAGCAGTACTTC. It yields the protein CASSDRFYEQYF.

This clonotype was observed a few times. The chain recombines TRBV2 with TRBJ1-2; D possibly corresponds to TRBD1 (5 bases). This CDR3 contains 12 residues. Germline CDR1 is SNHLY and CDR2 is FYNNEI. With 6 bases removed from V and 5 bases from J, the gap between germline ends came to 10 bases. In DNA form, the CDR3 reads TGTGCCAGCAGGACAGACCAGTATGGCTACACCTTC. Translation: CASRTDQYGYTF. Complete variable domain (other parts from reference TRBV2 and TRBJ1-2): EPEVTQTPSHQVTQMGQEVILRCVPISNHLYFYWYRQILGQKVEFLVSFYNNEISEKSEIFDDQFSVERPDGSNFTLKIRSTKLEDSAMYFCASRTDQYGYTFGSGTRLTVV.

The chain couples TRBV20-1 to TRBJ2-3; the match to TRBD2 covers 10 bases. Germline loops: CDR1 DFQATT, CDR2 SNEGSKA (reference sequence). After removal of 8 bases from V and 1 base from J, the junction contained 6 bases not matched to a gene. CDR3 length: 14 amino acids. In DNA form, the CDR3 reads TGCAGTCTCAGGGGGACTAGCGGCACAGATACGCAGTATTTT. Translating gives CSLRGTSGTDTQYF.

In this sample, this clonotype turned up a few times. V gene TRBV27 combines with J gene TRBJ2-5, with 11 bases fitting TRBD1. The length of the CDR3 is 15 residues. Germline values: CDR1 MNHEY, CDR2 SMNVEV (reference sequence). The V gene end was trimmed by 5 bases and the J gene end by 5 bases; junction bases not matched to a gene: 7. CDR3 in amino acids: CASSVGQGARETQYF. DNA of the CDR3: TGTGCCAGCAGTGTCGGACAGGGGGCTCGGGAGACCCAGTACTTC.

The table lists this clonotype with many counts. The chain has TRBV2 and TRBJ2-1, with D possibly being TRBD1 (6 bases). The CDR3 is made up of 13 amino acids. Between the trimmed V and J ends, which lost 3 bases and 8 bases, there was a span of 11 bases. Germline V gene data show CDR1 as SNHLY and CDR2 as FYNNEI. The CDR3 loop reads CASSDRGYDEQFF. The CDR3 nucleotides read TGTGCCAGCAGTGACAGGGGTTACGATGAGCAGTTCTTC.

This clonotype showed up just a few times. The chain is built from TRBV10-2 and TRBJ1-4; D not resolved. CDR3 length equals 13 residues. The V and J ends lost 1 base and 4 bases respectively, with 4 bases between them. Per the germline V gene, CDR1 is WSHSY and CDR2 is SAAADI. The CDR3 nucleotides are TGCGCCAGCAGTGAGTTTCTTAATGAAAAACTGTTTTTT. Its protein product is CASSEFLNEKLFF.

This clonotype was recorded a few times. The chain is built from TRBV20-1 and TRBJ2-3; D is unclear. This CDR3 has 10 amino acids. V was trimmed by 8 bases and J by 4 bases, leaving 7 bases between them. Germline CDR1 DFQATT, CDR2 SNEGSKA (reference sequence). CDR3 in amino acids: CSPQSDTQYF. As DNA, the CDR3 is TGCAGTCCTCAATCAGATACGCAGTATTTT.

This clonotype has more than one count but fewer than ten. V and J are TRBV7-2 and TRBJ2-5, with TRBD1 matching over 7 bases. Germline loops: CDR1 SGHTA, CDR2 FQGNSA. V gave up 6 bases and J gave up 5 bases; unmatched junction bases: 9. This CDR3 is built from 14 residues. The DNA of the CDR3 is TGTGCCAGCAGTCGGGACAGCCGAACGGAGACCCAGTACTTC. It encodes CASSRDSRTETQYF.

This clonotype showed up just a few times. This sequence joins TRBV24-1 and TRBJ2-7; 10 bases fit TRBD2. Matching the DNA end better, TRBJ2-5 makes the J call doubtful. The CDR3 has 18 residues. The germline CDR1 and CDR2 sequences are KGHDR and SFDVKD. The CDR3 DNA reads TGTGCCACCAGTGCCCCCCCTGGGGCTAGCGGGAGCGTCGAGACCCAGTACTTC. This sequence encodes CATSAPPGASGSVETQYF.

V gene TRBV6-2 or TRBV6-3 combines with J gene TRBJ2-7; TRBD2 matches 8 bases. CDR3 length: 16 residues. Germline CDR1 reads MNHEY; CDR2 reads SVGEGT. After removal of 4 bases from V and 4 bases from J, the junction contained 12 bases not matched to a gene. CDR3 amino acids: CASSLTTGTSSYEQYF. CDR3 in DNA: TGTGCCAGCAGTTTAACTACCGGGACTAGTTCTTACGAGCAGTACTTC.

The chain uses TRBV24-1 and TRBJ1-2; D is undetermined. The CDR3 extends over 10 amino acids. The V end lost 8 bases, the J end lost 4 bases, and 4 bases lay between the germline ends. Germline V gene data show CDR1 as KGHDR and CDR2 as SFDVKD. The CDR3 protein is CATIGYGYTF. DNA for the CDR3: TGTGCCACCATCGGCTATGGCTACACCTTC.